This record covers a single T cell receptor (beta chain). These data are taken from a study of T-cell reconstitution after alpha-beta-depleted transplantation in children. Unique molecular identifiers were incorporated into the prepared TCRbeta library. Via MiXCR, TCRdb re-called the PCR reads, giving one row per CDR3 protein. The sample consists of 450,000 to 600,000 distinct CDR3 sequences, around 18% of them appearing once. Between the trimmed V and J ends, which lost 5 bases and 3 bases, there was a span of 14 bases. The germline V gene has CDR1 SGHTA and CDR2 FQGNSA. The CDR3 sequence is 14 residues long.

The TCR was taken from a human donor who donated a stem cell graft to a child with acute lymphoblastic leukemia. This chain uses TRBV7-2 with TRBJ2-7, with D possibly called TRBD1 or TRBD2 (5 bases each). Material: PBMCs from the stem cell graft donor, obtained from the stem cell graft. Written as DNA, the CDR3 is TGTGCCAGCAGCATAGGGACGTTGGGCTACGAGCAGTACTTC. This translates into CASSIGTLGYEQYF.